This TCR beta chain originates from a study of early T cells in non-severe SARS-CoV-2 infection. As for the study in general: Whole-blood bulk RNA, unsorted, was sequenced, and chains were unpaired. Findings and limits, study-wide: Private and CD4 specificities were missed by VDJdb matching, skewed to anti-spike CD8.

cDNA molecules, individually, were tagged with unique molecular identifiers. TCRdb re-analysed the 5' RACE reads in MiXCR, keeping a single row per CDR3 protein. Of over 45,000 distinct CDR3 sequences listed, around 8.3% are singletons. With respect to this clonotype: Its antigen is still unknown.

The origin of this receptor is an adult who was a healthcare worker with PCR-confirmed SARS-CoV-2 infection or an uninfected control (not recorded which). Sequencing was performed on whole blood, taken at baseline.

The CDR3 region is CASSSGQGGGDYGYTF. The CDR3 region has the DNA TGTGCCAGCAGCTCAGGACAGGGAGGAGGTGACTATGGCTACACCTTC. The chain combines TRBV7-9 with TRBJ1-2; 8 bases match TRBD1. Per germline, CDR1 SEHNR and CDR2 FQNEAQ (reference sequence). The CDR3 spans 16 residues. The trim removed 4 bases at V and 3 bases at J, leaving 10 bases unmatched.